This T cell receptor (beta chain) came from a study of T cell repertoires in cytomegalovirus infection. Study-wide background: CMV epitopes in the study were HLA-C-restricted (recently identified) and HLA-B-restricted (well studied). It can be stated that public TCR beta signatures indicated CMV infection as well as a matching HLA type.

General study results and limits: HLA-C-restricted CMV-specific TCR beta clonotypes were dominant in the ex vivo response.

Looked up from germline, CDR1 is SGHVS and CDR2 is FNYEAQ. V was cut by 5 bases and J by 5 bases, with 13 bases left in between. The CDR3 is 13 residues long. Comment on this clonotype: As yet, its antigen is unknown.

TCRdb re-analysed the reads in MiXCR, keeping a single row per CDR3 protein. The sample lists over 50,000 distinct CDR3 sequences, roughly a fifth seen once, with 60% to 75% in the top ten. The clonotype comes from a human donor in good health (CMV status not recorded). Some clones in this sample may be carry-over from other donors' samples. This rearrangement joins TRBV7-6 to TRBJ2-7; no clear D gene. The sequencing used CD8+ T cells from cultured PBMCs, collected from culture after CMV antigen stimulation. Here the CDR3 reads CASSLGTYHEQYF. The CDR3 DNA follows: TGTGCCAGCAGCCTCGGAACGTACCACGAGCAGTACTTC.